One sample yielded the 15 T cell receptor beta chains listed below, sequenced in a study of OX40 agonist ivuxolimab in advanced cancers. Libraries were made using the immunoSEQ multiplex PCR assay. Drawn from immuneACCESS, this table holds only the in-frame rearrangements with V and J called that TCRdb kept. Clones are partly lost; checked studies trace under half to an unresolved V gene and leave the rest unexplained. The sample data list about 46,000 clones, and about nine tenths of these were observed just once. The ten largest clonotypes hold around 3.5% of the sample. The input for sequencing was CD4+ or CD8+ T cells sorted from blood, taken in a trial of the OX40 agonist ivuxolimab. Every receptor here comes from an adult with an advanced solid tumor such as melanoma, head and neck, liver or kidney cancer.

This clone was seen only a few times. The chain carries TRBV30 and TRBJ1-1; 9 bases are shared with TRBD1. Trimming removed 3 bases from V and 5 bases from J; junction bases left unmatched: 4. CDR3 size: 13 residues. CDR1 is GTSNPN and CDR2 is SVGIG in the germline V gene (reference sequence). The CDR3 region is CAWSGTGYTEAFF. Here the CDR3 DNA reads TGTGCCTGGAGCGGGACAGGGTATACTGAAGCTTTCTTT.

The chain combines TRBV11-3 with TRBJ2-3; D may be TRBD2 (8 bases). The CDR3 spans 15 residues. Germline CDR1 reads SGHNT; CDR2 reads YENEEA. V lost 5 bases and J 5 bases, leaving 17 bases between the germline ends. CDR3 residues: CASSIRGLAGDTQYF. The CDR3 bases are TGTGCCAGCAGCATAAGGGGGCTAGCGGGAGATACGCAGTATTTT.

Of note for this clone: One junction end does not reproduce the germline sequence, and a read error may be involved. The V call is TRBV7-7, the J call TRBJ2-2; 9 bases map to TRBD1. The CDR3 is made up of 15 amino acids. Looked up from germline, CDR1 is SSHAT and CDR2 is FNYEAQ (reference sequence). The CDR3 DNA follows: TGTGCTAGCAGCTCCGGACAGGGGTCGTACGGGGAGCTGTTTTTT. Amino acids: CASSSGQGSYGELFF.

The CDR3 DNA follows: TGTGCCACAGGGGACAGGGGGGAGGCGGAGCAGTACTTC. Translating gives CATGDRGEAEQYF. The chain joins TRBV19 to TRBJ2-7, with 11 nucleotides matching TRBD1. The CDR3 runs to 13 residues. The ends lost 10 bases at V and 7 bases at J; junction bases unmatched: 9. Germline V gives CDR1 LNHDA, CDR2 SQIVND (reference sequence). Full variable domain (rest looked up from reference TRBV19 and TRBJ2-7): DGGITQSPKYLFRKEGQNVTLSCEQNLNHDAMYWYRQDPGQGLRLIYYSQIVNDFQKGDIAEGYSVSREKKESFPLTVTSAQKNPTAFYLCATGDRGEAEQYFGPGTRLTVT.

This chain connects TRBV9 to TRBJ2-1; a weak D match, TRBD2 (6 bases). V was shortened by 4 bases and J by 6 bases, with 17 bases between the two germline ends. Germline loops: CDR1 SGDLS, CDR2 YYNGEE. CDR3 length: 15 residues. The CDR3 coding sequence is TGTGCCAGCAGCTCCCTTAGAGCGGGCTTCAATGAGCAGTTCTTC. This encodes CASSSLRAGFNEQFF.

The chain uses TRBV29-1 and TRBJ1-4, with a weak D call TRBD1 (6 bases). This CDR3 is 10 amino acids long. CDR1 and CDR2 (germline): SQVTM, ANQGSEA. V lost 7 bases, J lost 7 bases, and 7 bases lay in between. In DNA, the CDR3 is TGCAGCGCCAGGGGTGAAAAACTGTTTTTT. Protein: CSARGEKLFF.

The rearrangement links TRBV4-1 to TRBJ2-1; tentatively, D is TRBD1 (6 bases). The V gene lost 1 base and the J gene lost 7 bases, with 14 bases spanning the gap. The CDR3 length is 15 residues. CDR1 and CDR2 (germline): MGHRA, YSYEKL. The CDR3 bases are TGCGCCAGCAGCCAAGTCACCAAGGGGGATAATGAGCAGTTCTTC. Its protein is CASSQVTKGDNEQFF.

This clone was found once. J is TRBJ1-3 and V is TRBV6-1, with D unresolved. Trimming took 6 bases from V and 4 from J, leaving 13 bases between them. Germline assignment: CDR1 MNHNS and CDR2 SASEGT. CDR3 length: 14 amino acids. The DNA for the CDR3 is TGTGCCAGCAGACTAGCCTCCGAAGGAAACACCATATATTTT. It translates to CASRLASEGNTIYF.

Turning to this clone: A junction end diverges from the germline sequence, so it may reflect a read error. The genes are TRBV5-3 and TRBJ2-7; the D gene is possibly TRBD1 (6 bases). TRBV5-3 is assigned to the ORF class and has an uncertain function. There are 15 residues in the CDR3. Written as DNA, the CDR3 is TGTGTCAGAAGCTTGTGTAGGACAGCGATCTACGAGCAGTACTTC. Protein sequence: CVRSLCRTAIYEQYF.

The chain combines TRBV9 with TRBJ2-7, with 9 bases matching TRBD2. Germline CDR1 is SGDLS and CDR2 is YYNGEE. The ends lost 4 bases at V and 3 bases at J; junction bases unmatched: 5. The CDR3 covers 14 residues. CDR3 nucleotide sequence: TGTGCCAGCAGCATCCATAGCGGGAGCTACGAGCAGTACTTC. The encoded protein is CASSIHSGSYEQYF. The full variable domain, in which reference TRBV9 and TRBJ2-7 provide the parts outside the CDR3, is DSGVTQTPKHLITATGQRVTLRCSPRSGDLSVYWYQQSLDQGLQFLIQYYNGEERAKGNILERFSAQQFPDLHSELNLSSLELGDSALYFCASSIHSGSYEQYFGPGTRLTVT.

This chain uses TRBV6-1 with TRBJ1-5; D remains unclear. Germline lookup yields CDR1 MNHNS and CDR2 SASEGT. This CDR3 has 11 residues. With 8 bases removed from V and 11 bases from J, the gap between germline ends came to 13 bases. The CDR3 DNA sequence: TGTGCCAGCCCCCCTCTATCGTCCCAGCATTTT. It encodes CASPPLSSQHF.

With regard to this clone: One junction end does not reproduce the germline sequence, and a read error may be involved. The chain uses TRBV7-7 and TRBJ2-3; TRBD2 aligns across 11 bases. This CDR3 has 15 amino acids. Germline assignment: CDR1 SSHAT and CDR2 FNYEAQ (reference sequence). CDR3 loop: CASSPLAGGPDTQYF. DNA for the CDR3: TGTGCTAGCAGCCCCTTAGCGGGAGGGCCAGATACGCAGTATTTT.

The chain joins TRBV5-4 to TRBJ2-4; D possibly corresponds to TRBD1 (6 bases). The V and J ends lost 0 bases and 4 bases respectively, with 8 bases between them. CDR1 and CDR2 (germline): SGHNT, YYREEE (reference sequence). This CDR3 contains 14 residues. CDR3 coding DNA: TGTGCCAGCAGCTTGGACAGGGTGAAAAACATTCAGTACTTC. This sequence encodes CASSLDRVKNIQYF.

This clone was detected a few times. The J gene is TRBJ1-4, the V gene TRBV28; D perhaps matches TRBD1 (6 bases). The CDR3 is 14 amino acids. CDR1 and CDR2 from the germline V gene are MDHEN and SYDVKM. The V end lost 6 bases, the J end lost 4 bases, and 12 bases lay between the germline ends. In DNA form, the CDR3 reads TGTGCCAGCAGGGTAAACAGGGTTAATGAAAAACTGTTTTTT. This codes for CASRVNRVNEKLFF. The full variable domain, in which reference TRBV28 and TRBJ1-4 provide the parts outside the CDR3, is DVKVTQSSRYLVKRTGEKVFLECVQDMDHENMFWYRQDPGLGLRLIYFSYDVKMKEKGDIPEGYSVSREKKERFSLILESASTNQTSMYLCASRVNRVNEKLFFGSGTQLSVL.

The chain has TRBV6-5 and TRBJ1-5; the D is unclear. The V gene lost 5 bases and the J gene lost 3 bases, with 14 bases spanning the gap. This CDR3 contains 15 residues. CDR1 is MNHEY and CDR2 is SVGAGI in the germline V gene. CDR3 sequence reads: CASSRISEYNQPQHF. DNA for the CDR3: TGTGCCAGCAGTCGGATATCCGAATACAATCAGCCCCAGCATTTT.